This is a list of T cell receptor beta chains from one sample in a study of control samples from healthy donors and cancer patients. The protocol was immunoSEQ multiplex PCR, while the TCRdb copy is restricted to in-frame clones and leaves out a portion. The sample includes 130,000 or so clones, 89% of them seen just once. Sequenced: blood. The receptors here all came from a man aged 45-65 years in good health. The CDR3 runs from the conserved cysteine through the conserved F or W. The D gene is left open where the match is weak. Size is stated for part of the rows, as once, few or many counts, or as a class when the clone is expanded.

size	V	J	D	CDR3	DNA
-	TRBV30	TRBJ2-5	TRBD1	CAWTRTGQETQYF	TGTGCCTGGACTCGGACAGGGCAAGAGACCCAGTACTTC
-	TRBV18	TRBJ1-1	-	CASSPPGPLDEAFF	TGTGCCAGCTCACCACCGGGACCCCTAGATGAAGCTTTCTTT
-	TRBV19	TRBJ2-5	-	CASSEGSVGTQYF	TGTGCCAGTAGTGAGGGCAGCGTGGGGACCCAGTACTTC
-	TRBV6-5	TRBJ2-1	TRBD1	CASRGQGVDNEQFF	TGTGCCAGCCGGGGACAGGGGGTGGATAATGAGCAGTTCTTC
-	TRBV30	TRBJ2-1	TRBD1	CAWRNRGDNEQFF	TGTGCCTGGAGGAACAGGGGTGACAATGAGCAGTTCTTC
-	TRBV21-1	TRBJ2-1	-	CASSKAPRTEVNEQFF	TGTGCCAGCAGCAAAGCGCCGAGAACAGAAGTCAATGAGCAGTTCTTC
-	TRBV1	TRBJ1-1	-	CTSSQSDGNTEAFF	TGCACCAGCAGCCAATCGGACGGGAACACTGAAGCTTTCTTT
once	TRBV11-2	TRBJ2-2	-	CASSLGGPGGTGELFF	TGTGCCAGCAGCTTAGGAGGGCCTGGTGGAACCGGGGAGCTGTTTTTT
-	TRBV6-6	TRBJ1-1	TRBD1	CASSYSDRDTEAFF	TGTGCCAGCAGTTACTCGGACAGGGACACTGAAGCTTTCTTT
-	TRBV5-4	TRBJ1-1	-	CASSLPITGFTEAFF	TGTGCCAGCAGCTTGCCGATTACAGGTTTTACTGAAGCTTTCTTT
-	TRBV6-5	TRBJ1-3	-	CASRSFGNTIYF	TGTGCCAGCAGATCGTTCGGAAACACCATATATTTT
once	TRBV4-1	TRBJ1-1	-	CASSQDQRGTEAFF	TGCGCCAGCAGCCAAGATCAAAGAGGCACTGAAGCTTTCTTT
once	TRBV5-6	TRBJ2-7	-	CASHGSAGDYEQYF	TGTGCCAGCCACGGATCGGCAGGGGACTACGAGCAGTACTTC
-	TRBV4-3	TRBJ1-2	-	CASSQDFDRRLHF	TGCGCCAGCAGCCAAGATTTTGACAGAAGATTGCATTTC
-	TRBV5-5	TRBJ2-7	-	CASSPGQFEQYF	TGTGCCAGCAGCCCTGGACAGTTCGAGCAGTACTTC
-	TRBV27	TRBJ2-6	TRBD1	CASSPLTGGPGANVLTF	TGTGCCAGCAGTCCTCTAACAGGGGGCCCTGGGGCCAACGTCCTGACTTTC
-	TRBV30	TRBJ2-1	-	CAWSNTNSYNEQFF	TGTGCCTGGAGTAACACGAACTCCTACAATGAGCAGTTCTTC
-	TRBV5-1	TRBJ2-7	TRBD1	CASSLRWDRGLRSF	TGCGCCAGCAGCTTGCGGTGGGACAGAGGGTTGCGGAGCTTC
-	TRBV9	TRBJ2-5	-	CASSVEGRETQYF	TGTGCCAGCAGCGTAGAGGGTCGCGAGACCCAGTACTTC
-	TRBV11-2	TRBJ2-7	-	CASSRNGVEQYF	TGTGCCAGCAGTCGCAACGGAGTCGAGCAGTACTTC
-	TRBV14	TRBJ2-1	-	CASSHPASSPYNEQFF	TGTGCCAGCAGCCATCCTGCCTCCAGCCCCTACAATGAGCAGTTCTTC
-	TRBV2	TRBJ1-1	TRBD1	CASIGQGNTEAFF	TGTGCCAGCATAGGACAGGGGAACACTGAAGCTTTCTTT
-	TRBV2	TRBJ1-5	-	CASSDRAPSQPQHF	TGTGCCAGCAGTGATCGGGCCCCGAGTCAGCCCCAGCATTTT
-	TRBV10-3	TRBJ2-5	-	CAIGASQETQYF	TGTGCCATCGGCGCTAGTCAAGAGACCCAGTACTTC
-	TRBV24-1	TRBJ1-1	-	CATQTQWGTEAFF	TGTGCCACTCAGACACAATGGGGAACTGAAGCTTTCTTT
-	TRBV9	TRBJ1-5	TRBD1	CASSVGLGQGDQPQHF	TGTGCCAGCAGCGTAGGGTTGGGACAGGGTGATCAGCCCCAGCATTTT
-	TRBV6-5	TRBJ1-6	-	CASRPTGSRQGPLHF	TGTGCCAGCAGGCCTACCGGGTCCCGGCAAGGTCCCCTCCACTTT
-	TRBV7-8	TRBJ2-1	TRBD2	CASSLIRGGAGNEQFF	TGTGCCAGCAGCTTAATTCGCGGGGGGGCAGGGAATGAGCAGTTCTTC
-	TRBV5-1	TRBJ1-2	-	CASSLGGIRSNYGYTF	TGCGCCAGCAGCTTGGGAGGGATCCGATCTAACTATGGCTACACCTTC
-	TRBV19	TRBJ2-3	-	CASSDQGRDTQYF	TGTGCCAGTAGTGATCAGGGGAGAGATACGCAGTATTTT
-	TRBV5-8	TRBJ2-7	-	CASSLETGRGYEQYF	TGTGCCAGCAGCTTGGAGACAGGGAGGGGGTACGAGCAGTACTTC
few	TRBV6-2/TRBV6-3	TRBJ1-5	-	CASSYSQRGPQHF	TGTGCCAGCAGTTACTCCCAGAGGGGGCCCCAGCATTTT
-	TRBV2	TRBJ2-1	-	CASSFHNEQFF	TGTGCCAGCAGTTTCCACAATGAGCAGTTCTTC
once	TRBV4-2	TRBJ2-3	TRBD2	CASSRVSGGAGDTQYF	TGTGCCAGCAGCCGAGTTAGCGGGGGGGCTGGAGATACGCAGTATTTT
-	TRBV7-9	TRBJ1-2	TRBD1	CASSLGDSDGYTF	TGTGCCAGCAGCTTAGGGGACAGTGATGGCTACACCTTC
-	TRBV7-2	TRBJ2-7	TRBD2	CASSLGVLSGGHYDEYF	TGTGCCAGCAGCTTAGGCGTCCTTAGCGGGGGCCACTACGACGAGTACTTC
-	TRBV5-1	TRBJ2-1	TRBD2	CASSRSLAGPYNEQFF	TGCGCCAGCAGTCGCTCTCTAGCGGGGCCATACAATGAGCAGTTCTTC
-	TRBV7-9	TRBJ2-3	-	CASSLGYRDTQYF	TGTGCCAGCAGCTTGGGTTATCGAGATACGCAGTATTTT
-	TRBV5-1	TRBJ2-5	-	CASSLPLTGETQYF	TGCGCCAGCAGCTTACCACTTACAGGGGAGACCCAGTACTTC
-	TRBV29-1	TRBJ2-5	-	CSVRRNREAQTQYF	TGCAGCGTTCGACGGAACAGGGAGGCGCAGACCCAGTACTTC
-	TRBV19	TRBJ1-5	-	CASSIDRAQPQHF	TGTGCCAGTAGTATAGACAGGGCCCAGCCCCAGCATTTT